Only a few counts were recorded for the clone carrying this T cell receptor beta chain. Its antigen is undetermined. No patient had received any treatment before thyroid surgery. The data were taken from a study of metastatic and nonmetastatic thyroid tumors. The wider study: Repertoire comparison spanned blood and tumor or nodule tissue of malignant and benign thyroid patients.

In the original processing: The study built a papillary thyroid cancer distant-metastasis classifier from CDR3 differences across clinicopathological groups. TCRdb reprocessed the PCR reads using MiXCR. It is TCRdb's table, rather than the study itself, that gives the V and J calls and clone size. The table shows approximately 35,000 clones, with 35% to 40% occurring only once. The CDR3 contains 14 residues. V lost 6 bases, J lost 3 bases, and 12 bases lay in between. The germline V gene has CDR1 MDHEN and CDR2 SYDVKM. General study findings and limits: Significantly higher TCR beta diversity was reportedly seen in malignant thyroid tumors than benign nodules, in blood and tumor.

The V and J genes are TRBV28 and TRBJ1-5; D unresolved. Specimen: tumor tissue. This TCR came from a female donor with papillary thyroid cancer or a benign thyroid nodule (not recorded which). Some clones in this sample may be carry-over from other donors' samples. The CDR3 DNA reads TGTGCCAGCAGCCTCGGAGGTCCCAATCAGCCCCAGCATTTT. Translated, it gives CASSLGGPNQPQHF.